This entry describes one T cell receptor (beta chain). The data are from a study of blood T cell repertoires in COVID-19. Study at large: Italy, Spain and the United States were the sources of the convalescent and acute COVID-19 samples.

The CDR3 has 14 amino acids. CDR1 SGDLS and CDR2 YYNGEE come from the germline V gene. Trimming removed 4 bases from V and 4 bases from J; junction bases left unmatched: 7. Sequenced by immunoSEQ multiplex PCR; TCRdb stores in-frame clones only, minus some. Of approximately 84,000 clones in the sample, over 70% were seen once. This receptor was identified in a man between 45 and 60 years old with active or convalescent COVID-19. The chain joins TRBV9 to TRBJ1-1; TRBD1 aligns across 7 bases. Material: peripheral blood. The CDR3 DNA sequence: TGTGCCAGCAGCCAAACAGGGGTGGTCACTGAAGCTTTCTTT. Amino acids: CASSQTGVVTEAFF.